This T cell receptor beta chain derives from a study of blood T cells in healthy people across ages. V gave up 5 bases and J gave up 3 bases; unmatched junction bases: 2. Germline V gives CDR1 SGHKS, CDR2 YYEKEE (reference sequence). The CDR3 is 14 amino acids. This clonotype has a handful of counts. Combining a sample-barcoded 5' primer with a J-beta primer mix, a second PCR ran for about 7 to 11 cycles. TCRdb independently ran MiXCR on the 5' RACE reads; one entry per CDR3 protein. The sample contains 600,000 to 1,000,000 distinct CDR3 sequences, more than 20% of which appear only once. Total RNA, at least 6 micrograms per sample, came from PBMCs. This sample was also put to use in a study of T cells of mothers and their children. That source adds: Second-PCR primer M1S introduced sample barcodes and 2-4 random nucleotides.

This clonotype originated in a boy younger than 18 in good health. Material: blood. J is TRBJ1-4 and V is TRBV5-5; TRBD1 matches 9 bases. The CDR3 protein is CASSGTGSNEKLFF. In DNA, the CDR3 is TGTGCCAGCAGTGGGACAGGGTCTAATGAAAAACTGTTTTTT.